This entry lists 5 T cell receptor beta chains sequenced from one sample in a study of technical replicates of blood from a few donors. Profiled with immunoSEQ multiplex PCR; TCRdb holds only in-frame clones, not every one. The sample carries 95,000 to 100,000 clones, roughly 95% recorded once. Sequenced: T cells isolated from PBMCs. These TCRs come from a human donor in good health.

This sequence joins TRBV12-5 and TRBJ1-1; D gene unclear. V was clipped by 6 bases and J by 7 bases, with 15 bases between them. Per the germline V gene, CDR1 is LGHNT and CDR2 is FRNRAP. The CDR3 has 13 residues. This chain's CDR3 is CASGPPREREAFF. The CDR3 nucleotides are TGTGCTAGTGGCCCCCCTCGGGAGCGTGAAGCTTTCTTT.

The rearrangement joins TRBV28 to TRBJ2-2; D perhaps matches TRBD2 (6 bases). This CDR3 comprises 17 residues. Trimming pared 6 bases from V and 1 base from J, leaving 18 bases between. CDR1 MDHEN and CDR2 SYDVKM come from the germline V gene. This CDR3 is CASRNRLGLLNTGELFF. The CDR3 DNA is TGTGCCAGCAGAAACCGGCTGGGACTCTTGAACACCGGGGAGCTGTTTTTT.

The chain joins TRBV5-4 to TRBJ2-3, with 7 positions matching TRBD2. This CDR3 has 16 residues. Germline V CDR1 and CDR2: SGHNT, YYREEE (reference sequence). V lost 4 bases to trimming and J lost 0 bases; unmatched junction nucleotides: 8. The CDR3 is CASSGENSGSTDTQYF. The CDR3 region has the DNA TGTGCCAGCAGCGGAGAGAATAGCGGGAGCACAGATACGCAGTATTTT.

The rearrangement links TRBV4-1 to TRBJ2-1; tentatively, D is TRBD2 (5 bases). V gave up 4 bases and J gave up 5 bases, with 18 bases separating them. This CDR3 has 16 amino acids. Germline V gene data show CDR1 as MGHRA and CDR2 as YSYEKL. The CDR3 here is CASSLTGIRSDNEQFF. The CDR3 nucleotides are TGCGCCAGCAGCCTCACGGGAATTAGGTCGGACAATGAGCAGTTCTTC.

The rearrangement joins TRBV19 to TRBJ1-1; 8 bases align to TRBD1. CDR3 length: 15 residues. V trimming: 5 bases; J trimming: 8 bases; junction bases outside the gene matches: 13. CDR1 is LNHDA and CDR2 is SQIVND in the germline V gene (reference sequence). CDR3 region: CASSQRRTGKSEAFF. CDR3 coding DNA: TGTGCCAGTAGTCAAAGGCGGACAGGGAAGAGCGAAGCTTTCTTT.